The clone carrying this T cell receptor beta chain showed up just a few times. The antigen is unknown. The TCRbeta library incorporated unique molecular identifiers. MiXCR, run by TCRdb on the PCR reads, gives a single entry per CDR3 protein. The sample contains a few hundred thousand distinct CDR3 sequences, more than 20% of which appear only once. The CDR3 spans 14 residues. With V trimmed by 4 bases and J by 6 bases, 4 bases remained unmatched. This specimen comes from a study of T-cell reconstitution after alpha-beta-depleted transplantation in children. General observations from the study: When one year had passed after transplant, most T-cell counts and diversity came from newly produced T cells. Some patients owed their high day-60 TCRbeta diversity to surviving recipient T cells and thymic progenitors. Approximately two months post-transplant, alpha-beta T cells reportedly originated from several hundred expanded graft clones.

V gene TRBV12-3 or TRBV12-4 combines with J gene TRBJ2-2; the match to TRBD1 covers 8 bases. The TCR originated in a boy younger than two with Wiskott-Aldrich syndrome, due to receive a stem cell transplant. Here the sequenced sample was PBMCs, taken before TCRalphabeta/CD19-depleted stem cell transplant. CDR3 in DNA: TGTGCCAGCAGTTACATACAGGGGGCCGGGGAGCTGTTTTTT. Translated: CASSYIQGAGELFF.